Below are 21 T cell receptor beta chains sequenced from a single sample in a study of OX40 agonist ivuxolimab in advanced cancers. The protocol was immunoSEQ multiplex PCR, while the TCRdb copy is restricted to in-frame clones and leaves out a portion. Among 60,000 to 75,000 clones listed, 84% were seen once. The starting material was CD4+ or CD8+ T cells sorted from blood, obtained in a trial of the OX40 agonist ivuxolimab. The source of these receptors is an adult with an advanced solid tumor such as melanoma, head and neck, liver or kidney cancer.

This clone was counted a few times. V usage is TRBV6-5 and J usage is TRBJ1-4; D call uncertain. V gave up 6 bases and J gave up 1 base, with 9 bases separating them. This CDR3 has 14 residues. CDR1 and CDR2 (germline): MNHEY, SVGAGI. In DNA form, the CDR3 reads TGTGCCAGCAGCAGACAAGTAACTAATGAAAAACTGTTTTTT. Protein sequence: CASSRQVTNEKLFF.

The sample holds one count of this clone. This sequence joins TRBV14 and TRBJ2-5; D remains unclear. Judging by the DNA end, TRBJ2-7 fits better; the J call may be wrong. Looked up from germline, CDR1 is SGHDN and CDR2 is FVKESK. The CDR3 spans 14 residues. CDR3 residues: CASSQAFRPYEQYF. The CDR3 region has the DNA TGTGCCAGCAGCCAAGCCTTCAGGCCATACGAGCAGTACTTC.

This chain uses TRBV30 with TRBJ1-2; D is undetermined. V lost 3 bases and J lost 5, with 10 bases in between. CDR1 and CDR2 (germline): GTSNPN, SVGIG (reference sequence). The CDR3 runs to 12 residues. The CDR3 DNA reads TGTGCCTGGAGAGTCCGTCCTTATGGCTACACCTTC. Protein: CAWRVRPYGYTF. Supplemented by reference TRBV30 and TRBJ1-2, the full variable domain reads SQTIHQWPATLVQPVGSPLSLECTVEGTSNPNLYWYRQAAGRGLQLLFYSVGIGQISSEVPQNLSASRPQDRQFILSSKKLLLSDSGFYLCAWRVRPYGYTFGSGTRLTVV.

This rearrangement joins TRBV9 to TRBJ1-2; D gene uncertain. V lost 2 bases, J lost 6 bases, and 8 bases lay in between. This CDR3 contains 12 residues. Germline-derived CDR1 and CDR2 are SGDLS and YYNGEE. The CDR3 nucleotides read TGTGCCAGCAGCGTTTCCAGCAATGGCTACACCTTC. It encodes CASSVSSNGYTF.

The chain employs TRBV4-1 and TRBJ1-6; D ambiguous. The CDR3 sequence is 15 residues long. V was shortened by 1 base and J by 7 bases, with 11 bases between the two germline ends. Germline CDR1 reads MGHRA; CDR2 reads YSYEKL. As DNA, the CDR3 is TGCGCCAGCAGCCAAGGTACGGACGGGAATTCACCCCTCCACTTT. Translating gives CASSQGTDGNSPLHF.

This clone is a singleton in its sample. The chain's CDR3 is CASSLTENTEAFF. The DNA of the CDR3 is TGTGCCAGCAGTTTAACCGAGAACACTGAAGCTTTCTTT. The chain has TRBV27 and TRBJ1-1; D remains ambiguous. Trimming stripped 2 bases from V and 1 base from J, with 5 bases between. From germline, CDR1 is MNHEY and CDR2 SMNVEV (reference sequence). The CDR3 totals 13 residues.

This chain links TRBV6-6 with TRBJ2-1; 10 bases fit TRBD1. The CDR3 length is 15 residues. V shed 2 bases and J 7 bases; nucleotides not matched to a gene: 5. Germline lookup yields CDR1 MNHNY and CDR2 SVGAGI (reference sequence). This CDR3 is CASSYRGQGMNEQFF. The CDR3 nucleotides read TGTGCCAGCAGTTACAGGGGACAGGGGATGAATGAGCAGTTCTTC.

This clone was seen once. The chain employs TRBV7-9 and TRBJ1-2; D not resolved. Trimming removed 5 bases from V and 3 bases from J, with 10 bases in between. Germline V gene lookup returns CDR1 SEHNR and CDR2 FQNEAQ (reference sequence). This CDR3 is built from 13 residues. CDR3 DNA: TGTGCCAGCAGCCAAGCGACCGACTATGGCTACACCTTC. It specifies CASSQATDYGYTF.

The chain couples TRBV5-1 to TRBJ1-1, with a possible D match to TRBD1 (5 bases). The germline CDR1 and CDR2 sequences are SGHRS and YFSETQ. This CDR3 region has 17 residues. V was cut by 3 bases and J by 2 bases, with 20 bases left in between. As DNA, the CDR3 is TGCGCCAGCAGCTCCGGGAGCGTGGGACCGACTAACACTGAAGCTTTCTTT. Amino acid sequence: CASSSGSVGPTNTEAFF.

The CDR3 region is CASSFGRVGSEKLFF. Here the CDR3 DNA reads TGTGCCAGCAGTTTCGGAAGGGTGGGAAGTGAAAAACTGTTTTTT. This chain connects TRBV27 to TRBJ1-4, with no clear D. Trimming cost V 3 bases and J 7 bases, with 15 bases left between them. This CDR3 spans 15 amino acids. Germline values: CDR1 MNHEY, CDR2 SMNVEV (reference sequence).

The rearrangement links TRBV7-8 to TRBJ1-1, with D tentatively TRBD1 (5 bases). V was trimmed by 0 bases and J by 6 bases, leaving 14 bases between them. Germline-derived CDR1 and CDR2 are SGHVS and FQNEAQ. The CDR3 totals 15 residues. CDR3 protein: CASSLAGVVRPEAFF. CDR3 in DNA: TGTGCCAGCAGCTTAGCGGGGGTAGTCCGCCCTGAAGCTTTCTTT.

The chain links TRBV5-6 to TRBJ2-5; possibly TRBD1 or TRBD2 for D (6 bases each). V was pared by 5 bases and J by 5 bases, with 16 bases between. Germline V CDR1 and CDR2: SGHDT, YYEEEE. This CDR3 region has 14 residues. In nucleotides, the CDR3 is TGTGCCAGCAGTCACAGGGAGGTGGTGGAGACCCAGTACTTC. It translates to CASSHREVVETQYF.

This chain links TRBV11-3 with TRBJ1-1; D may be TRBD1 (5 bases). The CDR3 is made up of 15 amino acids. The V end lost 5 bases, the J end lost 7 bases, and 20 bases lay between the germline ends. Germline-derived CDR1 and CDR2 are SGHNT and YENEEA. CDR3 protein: CASSPVIGTGGEAFF. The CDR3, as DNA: TGTGCCAGCAGCCCCGTCATAGGGACGGGGGGTGAAGCTTTCTTT.

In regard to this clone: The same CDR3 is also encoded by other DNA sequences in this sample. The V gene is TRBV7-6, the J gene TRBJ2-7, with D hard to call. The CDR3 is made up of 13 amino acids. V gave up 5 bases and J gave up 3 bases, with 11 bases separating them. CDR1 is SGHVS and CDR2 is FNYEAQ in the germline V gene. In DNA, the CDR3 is TGTGCCAGCAGCCCCGGGCCGAACTACGAGCAGTACTTC. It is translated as CASSPGPNYEQYF.

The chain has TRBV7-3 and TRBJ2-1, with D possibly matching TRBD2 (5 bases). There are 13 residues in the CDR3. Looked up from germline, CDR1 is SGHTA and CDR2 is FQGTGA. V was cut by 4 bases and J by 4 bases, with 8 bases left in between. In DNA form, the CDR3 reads TGTGCCAGCAGCTCAGCGGCGTACAATGAGCAGTTCTTC. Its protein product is CASSSAAYNEQFF.

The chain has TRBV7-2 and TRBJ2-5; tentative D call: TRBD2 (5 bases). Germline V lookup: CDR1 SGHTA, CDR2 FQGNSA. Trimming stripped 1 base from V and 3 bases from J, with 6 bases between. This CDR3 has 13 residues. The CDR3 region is CASSLDGKETQYF. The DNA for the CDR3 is TGTGCCAGCAGCTTAGACGGGAAAGAGACCCAGTACTTC.

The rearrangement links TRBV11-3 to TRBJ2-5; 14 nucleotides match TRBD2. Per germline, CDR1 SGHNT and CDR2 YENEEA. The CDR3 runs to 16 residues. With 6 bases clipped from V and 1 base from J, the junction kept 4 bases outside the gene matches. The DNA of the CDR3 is TGTGCCAGCAGTAGGGGACTAGCGGGGGCCCAAGAGACCCAGTACTTC. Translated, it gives CASSRGLAGAQETQYF.

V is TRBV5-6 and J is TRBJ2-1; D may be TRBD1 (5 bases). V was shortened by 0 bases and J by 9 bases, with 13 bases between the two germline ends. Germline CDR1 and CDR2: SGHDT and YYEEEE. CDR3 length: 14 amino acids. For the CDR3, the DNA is TGTGCCAGCAGCTTGGCCGGACAATTGGCTGAGCAGTTCTTC. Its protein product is CASSLAGQLAEQFF. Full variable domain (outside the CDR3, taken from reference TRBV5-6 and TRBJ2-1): DAGVTQSPTHLIKTRGQQVTLRCSPKSGHDTVSWYQQALGQGPQFIFQYYEEEERQRGNFPDRFSGHQFPNYSSELNVNALLLGDSALYLCASSLAGQLAEQFFGPGTRLTVL.

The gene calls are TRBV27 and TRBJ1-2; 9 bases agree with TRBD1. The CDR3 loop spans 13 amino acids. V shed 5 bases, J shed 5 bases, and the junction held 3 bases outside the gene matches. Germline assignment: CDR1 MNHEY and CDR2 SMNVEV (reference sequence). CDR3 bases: TGTGCCAGCAGTCCCGGGACAGGGTATGGCTACACCTTC. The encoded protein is CASSPGTGYGYTF.

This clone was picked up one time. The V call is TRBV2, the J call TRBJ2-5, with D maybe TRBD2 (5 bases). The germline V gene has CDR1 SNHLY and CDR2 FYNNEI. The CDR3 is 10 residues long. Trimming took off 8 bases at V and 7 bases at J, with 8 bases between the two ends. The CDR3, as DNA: TGTGCCAGCGGAGAGGGGACCCAGTACTTC. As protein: CASGEGTQYF.

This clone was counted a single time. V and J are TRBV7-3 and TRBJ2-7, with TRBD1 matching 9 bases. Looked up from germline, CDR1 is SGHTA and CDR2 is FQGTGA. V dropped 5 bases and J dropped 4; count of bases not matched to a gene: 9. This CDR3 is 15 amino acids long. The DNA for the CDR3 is TGTGCCAGCAGCCTCCGCGGGGGACAGGGTTACGAGCAGTACTTC. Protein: CASSLRGGQGYEQYF.